This passage covers 25 T cell receptor beta chains from one sample sequenced in a study of molecular identifiers for immune sequencing clone quantification. TCRdb fed the PCR reads into MiXCR, producing one record per CDR3 protein. Of roughly 630,000 distinct CDR3 sequences in the sample, 25% were seen once. The sample was naive CD8+ T cells from blood, with Jurkat cell RNA spiked in. Subset here: FACS-sorted CD8+CD4-CCR7+CD45RA+ naive T cells. The receptors were gathered from a human donor in good health. Some libraries in this study had Jurkat cell RNA spiked in.

With regard to this clonotype: Since a much larger clone is just one base distant, this may be a read error. The conserved final phenylalanine or tryptophan is absent from the CDR3, which likely points to a read error. The chain carries TRBV5-1 and TRBJ2-3; 15 positions agree with TRBD2. The CDR3 has 19 amino acids. V gave up 2 bases and J gave up 0 bases; unmatched junction bases: 7. Germline V CDR1 and CDR2: SGHRS, YFSETQ. DNA of the CDR3: TGCGCCAGCAGCTTCACCGGGACTAGCGGGGGGATAAGCACAGATACGCAGTATTTA. Amino acids: CASSFTGTSGGISTDTQYL.

The table lists this clonotype with a few counts. The chain is built from TRBV27 and TRBJ1-1, with a tentative D call TRBD1 (5 bases). Germline loops: CDR1 MNHEY, CDR2 SMNVEV (reference sequence). V was shortened by 2 bases and J by 2 bases, with 9 bases between the two germline ends. This CDR3 contains 14 residues. CDR3 coding DNA: TGTGCCAGCAGTTTACAGGGATACAACACTGAAGCTTTCTTT. This codes for CASSLQGYNTEAFF.

At least ten counts were recorded for this clonotype. This chain connects TRBV12-5 to TRBJ1-3, with a tentative D call TRBD1 (5 bases). Germline loops: CDR1 LGHNT, CDR2 FRNRAP. The CDR3 runs 15 residues. The V end lost 0 bases, the J end lost 1 base, and 7 bases lay between the germline ends. DNA of the CDR3: TGTGCTAGTGGTTTGGTGACAGCTTCTGGAAACACCATATATTTT. Its protein product is CASGLVTASGNTIYF.

With respect to this clonotype: Given a much more abundant clone one base away, this may be a read error. The chain is built from TRBV5-3 and TRBJ2-7; D gene unclear. TRBV5-3 is recorded as an ORF, its role being uncertain. The CDR3 extends over 14 amino acids. Trimming left V 8 bases short and J 4 bases short, with 19 bases between. CDR3 nucleotide sequence: TGTGCCAGCAGCACGGCTCCCCTTGGGTACGAGCAGTACGTC. Translation: CASSTAPLGYEQYV.

The chain uses TRBV7-2 and TRBJ2-7, with TRBD2 identical over 9 bases. This CDR3 is built from 14 residues. The germline gives CDR1 SGHTA, CDR2 FQGNSA. V was clipped by 5 bases and J by 4 bases; unmatched bases: 6. The CDR3 DNA is TGTGCCAGCAGCACGGGACTAGCAGAATACGAGCAGTACTTC. Its protein is CASSTGLAEYEQYF.

This clonotype was seen a handful of times. The gene calls are TRBV4-3 and TRBJ2-7; D unclear. CDR1 and CDR2 (germline): LGHNA, YSLEER. The V end was cut by 4 bases, the J end by 4 bases, with 26 bases between. The CDR3 is 18 amino acids. CDR3 coding DNA: TGCGCCAGCAGCCCCACGGCGACCTCAAACAGCCCCGCGTACGAGCAGTACTTC. It specifies CASSPTATSNSPAYEQYF.

V and J are TRBV7-9 and TRBJ2-3; no clear D gene. Looked up from germline, CDR1 is SEHNR and CDR2 is FQNEAQ (reference sequence). V shed 2 bases and J shed 2 bases, with 11 bases lying between them. CDR3 length equals 15 residues. CDR3 protein: CASSLPGSVTDTQYF. CDR3 bases: TGTGCCAGCAGCTTACCCGGCTCAGTCACAGATACGCAGTATTTT.

The rearrangement uses TRBV7-9 and TRBJ2-7; the D gene is possibly TRBD2 (6 bases). This CDR3 region has 15 residues. Germline V gene lookup returns CDR1 SEHNR and CDR2 FQNEAQ (reference sequence). Trimming pared 8 bases from V and 0 bases from J, leaving 17 bases between. This CDR3 is CASGDGGVSSYEQYF. As DNA, the CDR3 is TGTGCCAGCGGGGACGGGGGAGTGAGCTCCTACGAGCAGTACTTC.

The chain couples TRBV2 to TRBJ2-1; D call uncertain. V was cut by 1 base and J by 4 bases, with 8 bases left in between. The CDR3 extends over 14 amino acids. Germline CDR1 reads SNHLY; CDR2 reads FYNNEI. The CDR3 here is CASSEGFRYNEQFF. The CDR3 coding sequence is TGTGCCAGCAGTGAAGGGTTCCGGTACAATGAGCAGTTCTTC. The full variable domain, in which reference TRBV2 and TRBJ2-1 provide the parts outside the CDR3, is EPEVTQTPSHQVTQMGQEVILRCVPISNHLYFYWYRQILGQKVEFLVSFYNNEISEKSEIFDDQFSVERPDGSNFTLKIRSTKLEDSAMYFCASSEGFRYNEQFFGPGTRLTVL.

This clonotype was seen repeatedly, ten times or more. V is TRBV9 and J is TRBJ1-4; D might be TRBD1 (6 bases). The V end was cut by 2 bases, the J end by 5 bases, with 13 bases between. This CDR3 comprises 15 residues. Germline CDR1 is SGDLS and CDR2 is YYNGEE. CDR3 nucleotide sequence: TGTGCCAGCAGCGTCGGAGACAGGACCAATGAAAAACTGTTTTTT. Translation gives CASSVGDRTNEKLFF.

This clonotype was found once. The J gene is TRBJ1-2, the V gene TRBV3-1, with D possibly TRBD1 on 6 matching bases. Germline V gene data show CDR1 as LGHDT and CDR2 as YNNKEL (reference sequence). V was pared by 5 bases and J by 4 bases, with 14 bases between. There are 14 residues in the CDR3. CDR3 bases: TGTGCCAGCAGCTCGGACAGAACTAGCTATGGCTACACCTTC. Its protein is CASSSDRTSYGYTF.

V usage is TRBV7-9 and J usage is TRBJ1-1; TRBD1 is a possible D gene (6 bases). The CDR3 contains 12 residues. V was shortened by 7 bases and J by 7 bases, with 13 bases between the two germline ends. CDR1 is SEHNR and CDR2 is FQNEAQ in the germline V gene (reference sequence). The DNA of the CDR3 is TGTGCCAGCACCTCAGGGGTAGATGAAGCTTTCTTT. This translates into CASTSGVDEAFF.

At least ten counts were recorded for this clonotype. This chain connects TRBV20-1 to TRBJ2-3, with 14 bases lining up with TRBD2. The CDR3 runs 19 residues. Germline V gene sequence: CDR1 DFQATT, CDR2 SNEGSKA (reference sequence). This CDR3 is CNSLKRGTSGGLTGDTQYF. CDR3 sequence (DNA): TGCAATTCTCTCAAGAGGGGGACTAGCGGGGGCCTAACCGGAGATACGCAGTATTTT.

Details on this clonotype: An end of the junction does not agree with germline; a read error may underlie this. The chain is built from TRBV5-1 and TRBJ2-7; D is possibly TRBD1 (5 bases). CDR3 length: 13 amino acids. Germline V CDR1 and CDR2: SGHRS, YFSETQ. For the CDR3, the DNA is TGCACCAGCAGCTTGGACAACTCCTACGAGCAGTACTTC. Protein product: CTSSLDNSYEQYF.

This clonotype was detected ten times or more. The rearrangement uses TRBV4-3 and TRBJ1-5; D is uncertain. Trimming took off 0 bases at V and 5 bases at J, with 11 bases between the two ends. The CDR3 has 15 residues. From germline, CDR1 is LGHNA and CDR2 YSLEER. The CDR3 region is CASSQDLSFHQPQHF. Here the CDR3 DNA reads TGCGCCAGCAGCCAAGATTTGAGTTTCCATCAGCCCCAGCATTTT.

A word on this clonotype: A much larger clone is a single base away; this may be a read error. The J gene is TRBJ1-3, the V gene TRBV7-2; D gene uncertain. The CDR3 covers 15 residues. The germline gives CDR1 SGHTA, CDR2 FQGNSA. CDR3 residues: CSSSSDISSGNTIYF. For the CDR3, the DNA is TGTTCCAGCAGCTCCGACATCTCCTCTGGAAACACCATATATTTT.

In its sample, this clonotype was seen a few times. V gene TRBV6-5 combines with J gene TRBJ2-7; no clear D. The CDR3 covers 14 residues. Trimming cost V 2 bases and J 1 base, with 9 bases left between them. Germline V gives CDR1 MNHEY, CDR2 SVGAGI. Here the CDR3 DNA reads TGTGCCAGCAGTTACAGTGGACGGTCCTACGAGCAGTACTTC. Its translation: CASSYSGRSYEQYF.

The V call is TRBV19, the J call TRBJ1-1; D not resolved. CDR3 size: 16 residues. The germline V gene has CDR1 LNHDA and CDR2 SQIVND (reference sequence). The V and J ends lost 7 bases and 0 bases respectively, with 18 bases between them. The CDR3 reads CASKIDDGSLNTEAFF. The CDR3 DNA reads TGTGCCAGTAAGATAGACGACGGCAGCTTGAACACTGAAGCTTTCTTT.

For this clonotype: One base away lies a much larger clone, so this may be a sequencing read error. The V and J genes are TRBV11-2 and TRBJ2-3, with TRBD2 matching 11 bases. The V segment lost 3 bases and the J segment 4 bases; nucleotides outside the gene matches: 6. Germline V CDR1 and CDR2: SGHAT, FQNNGV. This CDR3 has 16 residues. In DNA, the CDR3 is TGTGCCAGCAGCTTGTTGACTAGCGGGGCCGCAGATACGCAGTATTTT. This encodes CASSLLTSGAADTQYF.

The sample holds a few counts of this clonotype. This chain links TRBV27 with TRBJ2-7; 8 positions agree with TRBD2. The germline V gene has CDR1 MNHEY and CDR2 SMNVEV (reference sequence). CDR3 size: 15 residues. Trimming at V came to 3 bases and at J to 1 base, leaving 5 bases not matched to a gene. The CDR3 DNA is TGTGCCAGCAGTTTTTCAGCGGGAGCTTCCTACGAGCAGTACTTC. The encoded protein is CASSFSAGASYEQYF.

The chain employs TRBV9 and TRBJ2-1; D remains unclear. The CDR3 loop spans 13 amino acids. V was clipped by 3 bases and J by 4 bases, with 8 bases between them. Germline-derived CDR1 and CDR2 are SGDLS and YYNGEE. The chain's CDR3 is CASSDWDYNEQFF. CDR3 nucleotide sequence: TGTGCCAGCAGCGACTGGGATTACAATGAGCAGTTCTTC. Looking up the rest from reference TRBV9 and TRBJ2-1 gives the full variable domain: DSGVTQTPKHLITATGQRVTLRCSPRSGDLSVYWYQQSLDQGLQFLIQYYNGEERAKGNILERFSAQQFPDLHSELNLSSLELGDSALYFCASSDWDYNEQFFGPGTRLTVL.

This clonotype was found many times. J is TRBJ1-5 and V is TRBV10-2; D remains unclear. The CDR3 runs 15 residues. Germline V lookup: CDR1 WSHSY, CDR2 SAAADI. Trimming removed 3 bases from V and 5 bases from J, with 14 bases in between. The CDR3 protein is CASSDVWVVDQPQHF. The CDR3 DNA reads as TGCGCCAGCAGTGATGTGTGGGTTGTTGATCAGCCCCAGCATTTT.

This clonotype was counted ten times or more. The rearrangement uses TRBV20-1 and TRBJ2-2; 14 bases are a match to TRBD2. CDR1 and CDR2 from the germline V gene are DFQATT and SNEGSKA (reference sequence). This CDR3 has 16 amino acids. After removal of 3 bases from V and 5 bases from J, the junction contained 5 bases not matched to a gene. CDR3 in DNA: TGCAGTGCTAGGACTAGCGGGAGGGAGTGGACCGGGGAGCTGTTTTTT. This sequence encodes CSARTSGREWTGELFF.

This clonotype was seen repeatedly, ten times or more. The V call is TRBV4-3, the J call TRBJ2-3; TRBD1 matches 9 bases. The CDR3 runs 16 residues. The germline gives CDR1 LGHNA, CDR2 YSLEER. The ends lost 0 bases at V and 1 base at J; junction bases unmatched: 2. As DNA, the CDR3 is TGCGCCAGCAGCCAAGATTGGACAGGGGGCACAGATACGCAGTATTTT. Translation: CASSQDWTGGTDTQYF.

As regards this clonotype: This could be a read error, since a much larger clone is one nucleotide away. This sequence joins TRBV2 and TRBJ2-3; D remains ambiguous. The germline gives CDR1 SNHLY, CDR2 FYNNEI. There are 14 residues in the CDR3. The DNA of the CDR3 is TGTGCCAGCAGTGATGTGCCAGCCACAGATACGCTGTATTTT. Its translation: CASSDVPATDTLYF.